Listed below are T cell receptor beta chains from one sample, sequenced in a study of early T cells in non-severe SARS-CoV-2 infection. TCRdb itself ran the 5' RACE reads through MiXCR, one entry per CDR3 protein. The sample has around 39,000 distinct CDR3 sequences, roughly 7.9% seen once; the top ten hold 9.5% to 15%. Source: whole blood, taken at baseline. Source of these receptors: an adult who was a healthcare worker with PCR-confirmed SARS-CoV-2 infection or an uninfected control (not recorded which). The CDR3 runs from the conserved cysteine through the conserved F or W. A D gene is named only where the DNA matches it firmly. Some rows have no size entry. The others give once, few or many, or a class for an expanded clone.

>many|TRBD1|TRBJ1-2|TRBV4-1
TGCGCCAGCAGCCAAGGCCCGGGACAGGGTTATGGCTACACCTTC
CASSQGPGQGYGYTF
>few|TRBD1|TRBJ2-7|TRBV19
TGTGCCAGTAGTATTGGGACAGGACCCTACGAGCAGTACTTC
CASSIGTGPYEQYF
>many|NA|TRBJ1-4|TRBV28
TGTGCCAGCAGTCCGCGGCAGCCGGGAGATGAAAAACTGTTTTTT
CASSPRQPGDEKLFF
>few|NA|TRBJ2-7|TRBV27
TGTGCCAGCATCAAATACTGGGGAAGCTACGAGCAGTACTTC
CASIKYWGSYEQYF
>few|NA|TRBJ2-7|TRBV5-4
TGTGCCAGCAGCTTGGGTGGGACAACATCCTACGAGCAGTACTTC
CASSLGGTTSYEQYF
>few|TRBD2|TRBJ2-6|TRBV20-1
TGCAGTGCTAGCGAAGCGGGGCCCTCTGGGGCCAACGTCCTGACTTTC
CSASEAGPSGANVLTF
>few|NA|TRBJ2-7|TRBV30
TGTGCCTGGGAGAAAGCCTACGAGCAGTACTTC
CAWEKAYEQYF
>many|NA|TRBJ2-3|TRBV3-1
TGTGCCAGCAGCCAAGGAGTGCATCGGGGCACAGATACGCAGTATTTT
CASSQGVHRGTDTQYF
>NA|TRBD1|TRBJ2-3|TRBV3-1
TGTGCCAGCAGCCATGGGACAGGGGGAAGCACAGATACGCAGTATTTT
CASSHGTGGSTDTQYF
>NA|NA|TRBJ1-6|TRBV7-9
TGTGCCAGCAGCCCTTTGGGCGGACCCTATAATTCACCCCTCCACTTT
CASSPLGGPYNSPLHF
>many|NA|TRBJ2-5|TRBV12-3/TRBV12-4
TGTGCCAGCAGTCCCCGCGGAGAGACCCAGTACTTC
CASSPRGETQYF
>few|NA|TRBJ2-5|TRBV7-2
TGTGCCAGCAGCCGCCGCCAGACAGAGACCCAGTACTTC
CASSRRQTETQYF
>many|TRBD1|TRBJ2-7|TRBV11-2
TGTGCCAGCAGCTTAGGTCCCAGGGGGATGTACGAGCAGTACTTC
CASSLGPRGMYEQYF
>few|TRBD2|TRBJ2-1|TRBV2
TGTGCCAGCAGTCGACTAGCGGGGTACAATGAGCAGTTCTTC
CASSRLAGYNEQFF
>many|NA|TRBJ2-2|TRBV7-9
TGTGCCAGCAGCTACACCGGGGAGCTGTTTTTT
CASSYTGELFF
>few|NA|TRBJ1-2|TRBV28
TGTGCCAGCAGTCCTCCGGTAGGAAGGTATGGCTACACCTTC
CASSPPVGRYGYTF
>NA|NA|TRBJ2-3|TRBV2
TGTGCCAGCAGCCTAGAAAGCACAGATACGCAGTATTTT
CASSLESTDTQYF
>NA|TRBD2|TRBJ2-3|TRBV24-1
TGTGCCACCAGTGACTTCAGCGGGGGGCTAAATACGCAGTATTTT
CATSDFSGGLNTQYF
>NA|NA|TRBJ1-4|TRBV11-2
TGTGCCAGCAGCTTAGCCCGAGGGAGGGGGACTAATGAAAAACTGTTTTTT
CASSLARGRGTNEKLFF
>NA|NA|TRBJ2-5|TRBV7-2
TGTGCCAGCAGCTTAGGATCGCTGGGGGAGACCCAGTACTTC
CASSLGSLGETQYF
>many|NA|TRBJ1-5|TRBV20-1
TGCAGTGCAAGCGGACAGAATCAGCCCCAGCATTTT
CSASGQNQPQHF
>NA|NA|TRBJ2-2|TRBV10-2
TGCGCCAGCAGTGAGTTGTCTATTACCGGGGAGCTGTTTTTT
CASSELSITGELFF
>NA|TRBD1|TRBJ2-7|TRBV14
TGTGCCAGCAGCCAAGGACAGGGAACCTACGAGCAGTACTTC
CASSQGQGTYEQYF
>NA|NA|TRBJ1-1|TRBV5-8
TGTGCCAGCAGCTTGTGGGACACTGAAGCTTTCTTT
CASSLWDTEAFF
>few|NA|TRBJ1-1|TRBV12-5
TGTGCTAGTGGTTTTGGGCGGTCGAACACTGAAGCTTTCTTT
CASGFGRSNTEAFF
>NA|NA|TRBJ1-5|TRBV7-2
TGTGCCAGCAGCTTAGAACAGGGACAGCCCCAGCATTTT
CASSLEQGQPQHF
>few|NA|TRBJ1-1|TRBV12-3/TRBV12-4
TGTGCCAGCAGTCCGACACCCTTTGAAGCTTTCTTT
CASSPTPFEAFF
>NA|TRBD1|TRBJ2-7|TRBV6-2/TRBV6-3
TGTGCCAGCAGTCATCAGGGGGATATCGGCTACGAGCAGTACTTC
CASSHQGDIGYEQYF
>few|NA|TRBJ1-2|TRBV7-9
TGTGCCAGCAGCTTAGTTGGGGGCTATGGCTACACCTTC
CASSLVGGYGYTF
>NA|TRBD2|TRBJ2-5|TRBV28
TGTGCCAGGATACTAGCGAGGGCAGAAGAGACCCAGTACTTC
CARILARAEETQYF
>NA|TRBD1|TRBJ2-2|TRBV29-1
TGCAGCGTCGCAGGGGGTCACACCGGGGAGCTGTTTTTT
CSVAGGHTGELFF
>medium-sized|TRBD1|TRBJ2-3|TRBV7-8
TGTGCCAGCAGCTTTAACAGGGGGAGTACAGATACGCAGTATTTT
CASSFNRGSTDTQYF
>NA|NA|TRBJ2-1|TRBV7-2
TGTGCCAGCGGTTATCGGGGGAAGAATGAGCAGTTCTTC
CASGYRGKNEQFF
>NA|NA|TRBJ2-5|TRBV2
TGTGCCAGCAGTGATCCGGGAGAAGAGACCCAGTACTTC
CASSDPGEETQYF
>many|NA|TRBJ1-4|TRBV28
TGTGCCAGCGGTCCGGGACAAAGAAGGGGGACAACTAATGAAAAACTGTTTTTT
CASGPGQRRGTTNEKLFF
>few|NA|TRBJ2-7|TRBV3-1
TGTGCCAGCAGCCAAGTGGGAATTCAATCCTACGAGCAGTACTTC
CASSQVGIQSYEQYF
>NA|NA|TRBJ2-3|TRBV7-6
TGTGCCAGCAGCTTAGCGATCGGTGTAGCGGTGGGCACAGATACGCAGTATTTT
CASSLAIGVAVGTDTQYF
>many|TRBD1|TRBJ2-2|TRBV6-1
TGTGCCAGCAGTGGATATAGAGGGACAGATCAAACGAACACCGGGGAGCTGTTTTTT
CASSGYRGTDQTNTGELFF
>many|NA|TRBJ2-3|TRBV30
TGTGCCTTACGAAACAGGGATGGCCCAGATACGCAGTATTTT
CALRNRDGPDTQYF
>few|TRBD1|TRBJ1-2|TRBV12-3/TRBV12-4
TGTGCCAGCAGGGGGTTGATCCGGGACAGTTATGGCTACACCTTC
CASRGLIRDSYGYTF
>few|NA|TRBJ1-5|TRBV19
TGTGCCAGTAGGTTCGGCCGCTGGCAGCCCCAGCATTTT
CASRFGRWQPQHF